This TCR beta chain was recorded in a study of blood T cell repertoires in COVID-19. The table came from immunoSEQ multiplex PCR; TCRdb's copy has only in-frame clones and leaves some out. The data show about 200,000 clones, with 70% to 90% seen just once and roughly 10% held by the top ten. The V gene end was trimmed by 1 base and the J gene end by 8 bases; junction bases not matched to a gene: 4. Germline CDR1 SGHVS, CDR2 FNYEAQ. The CDR3 extends over 14 amino acids. The chain carries TRBV7-6 and TRBJ2-3; 9 bases are shared with TRBD2. Sequencing input: peripheral blood. This clonotype was sampled from a woman between 50 and 59 years old with COVID-19, enrolled during active disease. CDR3 DNA: TGTGCCAGCAGCTTAGAGCGGGGGGCGCGTACGCAGTATTTT. This sequence encodes CASSLERGARTQYF.